This entry concerns a single TCR beta chain. Its antigen is not identified. The junction had 10 bases not matched to a gene; V was cut back by 5 bases and J by 5 bases. CDR1 and CDR2 (germline): SGHTA, FQGTGA. The CDR3 extends over 15 amino acids. The data derive from a study of T cell responses to AZD1222 COVID-19 vaccine. Assay used: immunoSEQ multiplex PCR; TCRdb lists only in-frame clones, some missing. The table has roughly 150,000 clones, just under 95% seen once. Study-wide results and caveats: There were repertoire samples only from the period after the peak T cell response. Seropositive at baseline were only a handful of AZD1222 recipients. Spike-wide vaccine-associated CD4 TCRs dominated at 160-218 and 743-854.

The source is an adult who received the AZD1222 COVID-19 vaccine. Sequenced material: peripheral blood, taken 28 days after the second AZD1222 dose. This rearrangement joins TRBV7-3 to TRBJ2-7; TRBD1 matches 9 bases. CDR3 protein: CASSPKGQGRDEQYF. The CDR3 DNA sequence: TGTGCCAGCAGCCCTAAGGGACAGGGTCGGGACGAGCAGTACTTC.